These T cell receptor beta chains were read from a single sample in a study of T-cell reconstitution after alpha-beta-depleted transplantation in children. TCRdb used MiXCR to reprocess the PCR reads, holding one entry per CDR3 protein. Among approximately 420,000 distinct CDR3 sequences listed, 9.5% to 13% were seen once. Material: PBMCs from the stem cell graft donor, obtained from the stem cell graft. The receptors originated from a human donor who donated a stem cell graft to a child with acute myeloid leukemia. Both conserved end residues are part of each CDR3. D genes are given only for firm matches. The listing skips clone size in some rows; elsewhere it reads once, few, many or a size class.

CDR3aa: CASSLGDLILYEQYF; CDR3nt: TGTGCCAGCAGCTTAGGAGACTTGATCCTATACGAGCAGTACTTC; d_gene: .; j_gene: TRBJ2-7; len: 15; v_gene: TRBV7-9; abundance: few
CDR3aa: CSARDLTGGDEKLFF; CDR3nt: TGCAGTGCTAGAGATCTAACAGGGGGCGATGAAAAACTGTTTTTT; d_gene: TRBD1; j_gene: TRBJ1-4; len: 15; v_gene: TRBV20-1; abundance: .
CDR3aa: CASSQEWGARTDTQYF; CDR3nt: TGCGCCAGCAGCCAAGAATGGGGGGCTAGGACAGATACGCAGTATTTT; d_gene: .; j_gene: TRBJ2-3; len: 16; v_gene: TRBV4-1; abundance: many
CDR3aa: CASSSYGFNEQFF; CDR3nt: TGTGCCAGCAGTTCTTACGGCTTCAATGAGCAGTTCTTC; d_gene: .; j_gene: TRBJ2-1; len: 13; v_gene: TRBV12-3/TRBV12-4; abundance: .
CDR3aa: CASSPDMSGYGYTF; CDR3nt: TGTGCCAGCTCACCTGACATGTCGGGATATGGCTACACCTTC; d_gene: .; j_gene: TRBJ1-2; len: 14; v_gene: TRBV18; abundance: few
CDR3aa: CASSWGTGGQETQYF; CDR3nt: TGTGCCAGCAGCTGGGGGACAGGGGGGCAAGAGACCCAGTACTTC; d_gene: TRBD1; j_gene: TRBJ2-5; len: 15; v_gene: TRBV7-2; abundance: few
CDR3aa: CCARDPRAGGPGSTDTQYF; CDR3nt: TGCTGTGCTAGAGATCCTAGAGCGGGGGGGCCGGGGAGCACAGATACGCAGTATTTT; d_gene: TRBD2; j_gene: TRBJ2-3; len: 19; v_gene: TRBV20-1; abundance: .
CDR3aa: CSVEDRTGGYTDTQYF; CDR3nt: TGCAGCGTTGAAGATCGGACAGGGGGCTACACAGATACGCAGTATTTT; d_gene: TRBD1; j_gene: TRBJ2-3; len: 16; v_gene: TRBV29-1; abundance: few
CDR3aa: CASSRGTGLSSYEQYF; CDR3nt: TGTGCCAGCAGCCGAGGGACAGGCCTTAGCTCCTACGAGCAGTACTTC; d_gene: TRBD1; j_gene: TRBJ2-7; len: 16; v_gene: TRBV4-2; abundance: .
CDR3aa: CASSRMGQGTEMLDEQFF; CDR3nt: TGCGCCAGCAGCCGAATGGGACAGGGAACTGAAATGCTTGATGAGCAGTTCTTC; d_gene: TRBD1; j_gene: TRBJ2-1; len: 18; v_gene: TRBV4-1; abundance: few
CDR3aa: CASSWAQWGGLYSNQPQHF; CDR3nt: TGTGCCAGTAGTTGGGCACAGTGGGGGGGGCTATATAGCAATCAGCCCCAGCATTTT; d_gene: .; j_gene: TRBJ1-5; len: 19; v_gene: TRBV19; abundance: .
CDR3aa: CASSLESAVGGYTF; CDR3nt: TGTGCCAGCAGCTTAGAATCAGCCGTTGGGGGCTACACCTTC; d_gene: .; j_gene: TRBJ1-2; len: 14; v_gene: TRBV7-2; abundance: .
CDR3aa: CASRDSKTQYF; CDR3nt: TGTGCCAGCCGGGACTCTAAGACCCAGTACTTC; d_gene: .; j_gene: TRBJ2-5; len: 11; v_gene: TRBV12-3/TRBV12-4; abundance: few
CDR3aa: CSATPHGQVPQPQHF; CDR3nt: TGCAGTGCTACCCCTCATGGTCAGGTTCCCCAGCCCCAGCATTTT; d_gene: .; j_gene: TRBJ1-5; len: 15; v_gene: TRBV20-1; abundance: few
CDR3aa: CASSTPGPRNTEAFF; CDR3nt: TGTGCCAGCAGCACCCCCGGTCCAAGGAACACTGAAGCTTTCTTT; d_gene: .; j_gene: TRBJ1-1; len: 15; v_gene: TRBV7-3; abundance: .
CDR3aa: CSTRALGGDEQFF; CDR3nt: TGCAGCACCCGGGCATTGGGTGGGGATGAGCAGTTCTTC; d_gene: .; j_gene: TRBJ2-1; len: 13; v_gene: TRBV29-1; abundance: few
CDR3aa: CASSRERLEGYEQYF; CDR3nt: TGCGCCAGCAGCCGAGAGAGATTAGAGGGCTACGAGCAGTACTTC; d_gene: .; j_gene: TRBJ2-7; len: 15; v_gene: TRBV4-1; abundance: few
CDR3aa: CASMATQGRFPSNQPQHF; CDR3nt: TGTGCCAGCATGGCAACCCAGGGAAGGTTCCCTAGCAATCAGCCCCAGCATTTT; d_gene: .; j_gene: TRBJ1-5; len: 18; v_gene: TRBV6-2/TRBV6-3; abundance: .
CDR3aa: CASGVAGGYNEQFF; CDR3nt: TGTGCCAGCGGGGTGGCGGGAGGTTACAATGAGCAGTTCTTC; d_gene: TRBD2; j_gene: TRBJ2-1; len: 14; v_gene: TRBV12-3/TRBV12-4; abundance: few
CDR3aa: CSAQSDYSIQETQYF; CDR3nt: TGCAGTGCACAGAGCGACTACAGTATTCAAGAGACCCAGTACTTC; d_gene: .; j_gene: TRBJ2-5; len: 15; v_gene: TRBV20-1; abundance: few
CDR3aa: CASSPTTGAFETQYF; CDR3nt: TGTGCCAGCAGCCCGACCACAGGGGCATTCGAGACCCAGTACTTC; d_gene: TRBD1; j_gene: TRBJ2-5; len: 15; v_gene: TRBV13; abundance: .
CDR3aa: CASSFSWGARNEQFF; CDR3nt: TGTGCTAGCAGCTTCTCGTGGGGGGCAAGGAATGAGCAGTTCTTC; d_gene: .; j_gene: TRBJ2-1; len: 15; v_gene: TRBV7-7; abundance: .
CDR3aa: CATIAANSYEQYF; CDR3nt: TGTGCCACCATAGCGGCGAACTCCTACGAGCAGTACTTC; d_gene: .; j_gene: TRBJ2-7; len: 13; v_gene: TRBV6-1; abundance: few
CDR3aa: CASSLESFVEGQFF; CDR3nt: TGCGCCAGCAGCTTGGAATCCTTCGTCGAGGGGCAGTTCTTC; d_gene: .; j_gene: TRBJ2-1; len: 14; v_gene: TRBV5-1; abundance: few
CDR3aa: CSASSTTASSSYNSPLHF; CDR3nt: TGCAGTGCTAGTTCGACGACAGCGAGTAGCTCCTATAATTCACCCCTCCACTTT; d_gene: .; j_gene: TRBJ1-6; len: 18; v_gene: TRBV20-1; abundance: few
CDR3aa: CASSREQLAGFGEQYF; CDR3nt: TGTGCCAGCTCACGAGAACAACTAGCGGGCTTTGGCGAGCAGTACTTC; d_gene: TRBD2; j_gene: TRBJ2-7; len: 16; v_gene: TRBV18; abundance: .
CDR3aa: CASSYSTSGRAGELFF; CDR3nt: TGTGCCAGCAGTTACTCAACTAGCGGGAGGGCCGGGGAGCTGTTTTTT; d_gene: TRBD2; j_gene: TRBJ2-2; len: 16; v_gene: TRBV6-5; abundance: many
CDR3aa: CASSSGTVAGNTIYF; CDR3nt: TGTGCCAGCAGCTCTGGGACGGTGGCTGGAAACACCATATATTTT; d_gene: .; j_gene: TRBJ1-3; len: 15; v_gene: TRBV5-5; abundance: few
CDR3aa: CASSEWEATEAFF; CDR3nt: TGTGCCAGCAGTGAATGGGAGGCCACTGAAGCTTTCTTT; d_gene: .; j_gene: TRBJ1-1; len: 13; v_gene: TRBV25-1; abundance: few